These 22 T cell receptor beta chains were sequenced from one sample in a study of metastatic and nonmetastatic thyroid tumors. TCRdb re-analyzed the PCR reads through MiXCR. Here the sample spans 25,000 to 30,000 clones, approximately 17% being singletons. No treatment had been given to any patient before thyroid surgery. Material for sequencing was blood. Every receptor here comes from a male donor with papillary thyroid cancer or a benign thyroid nodule (not recorded which). Some clones in this sample may be carry-over from other donors' samples.

The sample holds many counts of this clone. The chain combines TRBV27 with TRBJ2-2, with D perhaps TRBD2 (6 bases). The CDR3 covers 16 residues. The germline gives CDR1 MNHEY, CDR2 SMNVEV (reference sequence). V gave up 1 base and J gave up 4 bases, with 13 bases separating them. The DNA for the CDR3 is TGTGCCAGCAGTTTATGGGGGGACGGAACCACCGGGGAGCTGTTTTTT. Its translation: CASSLWGDGTTGELFF.

Sample share makes this clone medium-sized. This CDR3 is CASSDNGDRVSGQYF. DNA of the CDR3: TGTGCCAGCAGTGATAATGGGGACAGGGTGTCGGGGCAGTACTTC. The chain is built from TRBV2 and TRBJ2-7; 9 bases agree with TRBD1. The CDR3 is made up of 15 amino acids. J lost 9 bases, V lost 3 bases, and 12 bases had no gene match. Per germline, CDR1 SNHLY and CDR2 FYNNEI.

The chain joins TRBV20-1 to TRBJ2-3; 9 nucleotides match TRBD2. Germline V lookup: CDR1 DFQATT, CDR2 SNEGSKA (reference sequence). V lost 5 bases and J lost 4; bases outside the gene matches: 13. The length of the CDR3 is 16 residues. The CDR3 nucleotides read TGCAGTGCTCCAGAGAGAGCGGGAGGATCAGCAGATACGCAGTATTTT. This encodes CSAPERAGGSADTQYF.

This chain uses TRBV30 with TRBJ2-7, with 10 bases matching TRBD2. From germline, CDR1 is GTSNPN and CDR2 SVGIG (reference sequence). There are 15 residues in the CDR3. The CDR3 sequence is CALQLTSGFRNEQYF. The DNA for the CDR3 is TGTGCTCTTCAATTGACTAGCGGGTTTCGGAACGAGCAGTACTTC.

This clone is categorized as medium-sized. The chain is built from TRBV28 and TRBJ1-1; maybe TRBD1 (6 bases). CDR1 and CDR2 (germline): MDHEN, SYDVKM. V dropped 10 bases and J dropped 3 bases, with 12 bases sitting between them. This CDR3 is built from 12 residues. The CDR3 is CAISAGDTEAFF. For the CDR3, the DNA is TGTGCCATCTCCGCAGGGGACACTGAAGCTTTCTTT.

Many counts were recorded for this clone. The chain couples TRBV6-5 to TRBJ1-4; D perhaps matches TRBD1 (5 bases). Germline CDR1 and CDR2: MNHEY and SVGAGI. CDR3 length: 14 amino acids. Trimming cost V 0 bases and J 8 bases, with 10 bases left between them. The CDR3 here is CASSYSGGEEKLFF. The DNA of the CDR3 is TGTGCCAGCAGTTACTCTGGGGGAGAAGAAAAACTGTTTTTT.

Ten or more counts support this clone. The rearrangement uses TRBV9 and TRBJ2-3; 7 nucleotides match TRBD2. The germline gives CDR1 SGDLS, CDR2 YYNGEE. The CDR3 consists of 14 residues. With V trimmed by 0 bases and J by 4 bases, 2 bases remained unmatched. The CDR3 nucleotides read TGTGCCAGCAGCGTAGGGGGGGGTTCAGATACGCAGTATTTT. Protein: CASSVGGGSDTQYF.

This clone was counted at least ten times. This chain joins TRBV5-4 and TRBJ2-1; 8 bases agree with TRBD2. CDR3 length: 15 amino acids. Trimming took 4 bases from V and 0 from J; bases not matched to a gene: 3. Germline-derived CDR1 and CDR2 are SGHNT and YYREEE (reference sequence). CDR3 in amino acids: CASSQSGGSYNEQFF. CDR3 DNA: TGTGCCAGCAGCCAGAGCGGGGGCTCCTACAATGAGCAGTTCTTC.

This clone was counted at least ten times. The rearrangement joins TRBV15 to TRBJ2-1; no definite D call. Trimming took off 3 bases at V and 8 bases at J, with 11 bases between the two ends. Germline V gene lookup returns CDR1 LNHNV and CDR2 YYDKDF (reference sequence). The CDR3 spans 13 residues. CDR3 sequence: CATSRTSGYEQFF. CDR3 nucleotide sequence: TGTGCCACCAGCAGGACTTCGGGCTATGAGCAGTTCTTC.

This clone was recorded at least ten times. J is TRBJ2-7 and V is TRBV19; 9 positions agree with TRBD1. Trimming cost V 10 bases and J 4 bases; bases outside gene matches: 5. CDR1 LNHDA and CDR2 SQIVND come from the germline V gene (reference sequence). The CDR3 length is 12 residues. CDR3 amino acids: CATRDREYEQYF. The CDR3 region has the DNA TGTGCCACCCGGGACAGGGAATACGAGCAGTACTTC.

This clone ranks as medium-sized. The chain combines TRBV6-1 with TRBJ1-6; D is perhaps TRBD1 (5 bases). Germline CDR1 MNHNS, CDR2 SASEGT. Trimming cost V 3 bases and J 2 bases, with 11 bases left between them. The CDR3 has 16 residues. This chain's CDR3 is CASSDEVGAYNSPLHF. CDR3 coding DNA: TGTGCCAGCAGTGACGAAGTAGGGGCCTATAATTCACCCCTCCACTTT.

This clone has ten or more counts. A much larger clone differs from this one at a single base, so this may be a read error. This chain connects TRBV7-8 to TRBJ2-7; unclear D gene. CDR1 is SGHVS, CDR2 FQNEAQ, per germline. The CDR3 spans 14 residues. The CDR3 protein is CAGSLVSVFDEQYF. The CDR3 DNA follows: TGTGCCGGCAGCTTAGTGAGTGTTTTTGACGAGCAGTACTTC.

The chain is built from TRBV20-1 and TRBJ2-7; TRBD1 might be the D (6 bases). The V end was cut by 5 bases, the J end by 1 base, with 15 bases between. This CDR3 has 14 amino acids. Germline values: CDR1 DFQATT, CDR2 SNEGSKA (reference sequence). The CDR3 region is CSAAVGQTSYEQYF. The CDR3 DNA is TGCAGTGCTGCCGTTGGACAGACGTCCTACGAGCAGTACTTC.

Note on this clone: A read error may produce the germline difference seen at one junction end. The chain joins TRBV5-1 to TRBJ2-2; tentatively, D is TRBD1 or TRBD2 (5 bases each). The germline CDR1 and CDR2 sequences are SGHRS and YFSETQ. This CDR3 is built from 14 residues. CDR3 sequence (DNA): TGTGCCAGCAGCACCGGGACGGGAACCGGGGAGCTGTTTTTT. Protein: CASSTGTGTGELFF. The complete variable domain, with remaining parts taken from reference TRBV5-1 and TRBJ2-2, reads KAGVTQTPRYLIKTRGQQVTLSCSPISGHRSVSWYQQTPGQGLQFLFEYFSETQRNKGNFPGRFSGRQFSNSRSEMNVSTLELGDSALYLCASSTGTGTGELFFGEGSRLTVL.

On this clone: This may arise from a read error, as a much more abundant clone is one base away. Other nucleotide sequences from this sample produce the same CDR3. The chain links TRBV19 to TRBJ2-1, with unresolved D. The CDR3 spans 15 residues. Germline V lookup: CDR1 LNHDA, CDR2 SQIVND (reference sequence). The CDR3 here is CASSIAGSGYSEQFF. Here the CDR3 DNA reads TGTGCCAGTAGTATAGCCGGAAGTGGCTACAGTGAGCAGTTCTTC. Filled out from reference TRBV19 and TRBJ2-1, the complete variable domain reads DGGITQSPKYLFRKEGQNVTLSCEQNLNHDAMYWYRQDPGQGLRLIYYSQIVNDFQKGDIAEGYSVSREKKESFPLTVTSAQKNPTAFYLCASSIAGSGYSEQFFGPGTRLTVL.

The table lists this clone with many counts. The chain has TRBV5-1 and TRBJ2-1; 11 positions match TRBD2. Germline CDR1 SGHRS, CDR2 YFSETQ. Germline trimming cut 6 bases from V and 10 bases from J; bases unmatched to any gene: 12. CDR3 length equals 15 residues. CDR3 sequence reads: CASILGTSGGGEQFF. The CDR3 bases are TGCGCCAGCATCCTTGGGACTAGCGGTGGGGGGGAGCAGTTCTTC.

This clone was recorded at least ten times. This chain uses TRBV5-1 with TRBJ2-3; 13 nucleotides align to TRBD2. The CDR3 length is 19 residues. CDR1 is SGHRS and CDR2 is YFSETQ in the germline V gene. V trimming: 0 bases; J trimming: 6 bases; junction bases outside the gene matches: 13. In nucleotides, the CDR3 is TGCGCCAGCAGCTTGGCCTCCGGACTAGCGGGAGCCCTCGGGGATACGCAGTATTTT. Its protein product is CASSLASGLAGALGDTQYF.

This clone was counted ten times or more. V gene TRBV2 combines with J gene TRBJ2-7; D gene uncertain. The CDR3 covers 12 residues. Trimming stripped 5 bases from V and 4 bases from J, with 9 bases between. Germline CDR1 reads SNHLY; CDR2 reads FYNNEI. Here the CDR3 reads CASSLLTYEQYF. CDR3 bases: TGTGCCAGCAGTCTCCTTACGTACGAGCAGTACTTC.

Ten or more counts support this clone. This chain connects TRBV7-2 to TRBJ1-1; D is perhaps TRBD1 (6 bases). V was pared by 5 bases and J by 2 bases, with 15 bases between. This CDR3 has 15 residues. CDR1 SGHTA and CDR2 FQGNSA come from the germline V gene. The CDR3 is CASSAGWGHNTEAFF. Written as DNA, the CDR3 is TGTGCCAGCAGCGCAGGGTGGGGACACAACACTGAAGCTTTCTTT.

This clone has only a few counts. The rearrangement links TRBV6-2 or TRBV6-3 to TRBJ2-3; D gene unclear. V was trimmed by 6 bases and J by 1 base, leaving 23 bases between them. Germline CDR1 reads MNHEY; CDR2 reads SVGEGT. The CDR3 has 18 residues. CDR3 nucleotides: TGTGCCAGCAGGAGCCATTCCGGGCGGTTCGGTGGCACAGATACGCAGTATTTT. Residues: CASRSHSGRFGGTDTQYF.

This clone has a count of ten or more. This chain connects TRBV10-3 to TRBJ2-1, with a possible D match to TRBD2 (6 bases). The length of the CDR3 is 17 residues. V dropped 4 bases and J dropped 0 bases, with 16 bases sitting between them. Germline loops: CDR1 ENHRY, CDR2 SYGVKD. The DNA for the CDR3 is TGTGCCATCAGTGCCCTCCTGGAGGGCAGCTCCTACAATGAGCAGTTCTTC. This codes for CAISALLEGSSYNEQFF.

This clone was counted ten times or more. V is TRBV7-3 and J is TRBJ2-1, with 7 positions matching TRBD2. The CDR3 is made up of 13 amino acids. Germline CDR1 is SGHTA and CDR2 is FQGTGA. The V gene end was trimmed by 5 bases and the J gene end by 10 bases; junction bases not matched to a gene: 8. The CDR3 protein is CASSPRLAEEQFF. The CDR3 coding sequence is TGTGCCAGCAGCCCCAGACTAGCTGAAGAGCAGTTCTTC.